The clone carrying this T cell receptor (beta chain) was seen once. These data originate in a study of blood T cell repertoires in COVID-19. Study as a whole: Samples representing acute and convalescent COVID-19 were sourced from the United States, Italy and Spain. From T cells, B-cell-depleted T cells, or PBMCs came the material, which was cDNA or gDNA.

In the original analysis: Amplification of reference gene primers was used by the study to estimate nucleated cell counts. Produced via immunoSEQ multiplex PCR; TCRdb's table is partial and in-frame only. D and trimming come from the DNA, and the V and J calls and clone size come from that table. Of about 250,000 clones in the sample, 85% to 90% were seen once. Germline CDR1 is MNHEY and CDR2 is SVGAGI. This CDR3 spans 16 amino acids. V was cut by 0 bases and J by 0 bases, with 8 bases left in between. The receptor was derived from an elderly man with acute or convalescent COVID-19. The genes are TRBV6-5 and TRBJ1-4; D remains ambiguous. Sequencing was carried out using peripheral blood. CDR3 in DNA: TGTGCCAGCAGTTACTCAGTCCCGGCAACTAATGAAAAACTGTTTTTT. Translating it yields CASSYSVPATNEKLFF.